This TCR beta chain was recovered during a study of control samples from healthy donors and cancer patients. Measured with immunoSEQ multiplex PCR; TCRdb has only the in-frame clones, and not every one. The sample lists around 140,000 clones, around nine tenths occurring once. Deletions cut 7 bases from V and 9 bases from J, with 16 bases between. This CDR3 region has 12 residues. The V gene's germline CDR1 is GTSNPN and CDR2 SVGIG (reference sequence). Sequencing was carried out using PBMCs. This receptor was taken from a man between 50 and 59 years old with head and neck cancer. The chain combines TRBV30 with TRBJ2-1, with D perhaps matching TRBD2 (6 bases). This CDR3 is CAFGIGGGEQFF. The DNA for the CDR3 is TGTGCCTTTGGAATTGGGGGAGGTGAGCAGTTCTTC.